The present entry profiles one T cell receptor beta chain with its context. Its target is not known. The same CDR3 can be traced to other DNA sequences in this sample. Use of 60 Vbeta and 13 Jbeta primers characterized the PCR. The table came from immunoSEQ multiplex PCR; TCRdb's copy has only in-frame clones and leaves some out. This table holds under 150,000 clones, approximately 9% found once. This sample was included in a study of cytomegalovirus exposure and HLA in healthy donors. V lost 8 bases and J 7 bases, leaving 17 bases between the germline ends. Per the germline V gene, CDR1 is MDHEN and CDR2 is SYDVKM. The CDR3 has 14 amino acids. Overall study findings and caveats: Presence/absence analyses assumed roughly uniform sequencing depth across donors.

This TCR derives from a male donor in good health and CMV-seronegative. Specimen: PBMCs. This chain joins TRBV28 and TRBJ1-4; D may be TRBD1 (6 bases). Here the CDR3 reads CASSEGGWGEKLFF. The CDR3 bases are TGTGCCAGCTCCGAAGGGGGATGGGGTGAAAAACTGTTTTTT.